This entry lists 11 T cell receptor beta chains sequenced from one sample in a study of cytomegalovirus exposure and HLA in healthy donors. The repertoire was sequenced with immunoSEQ multiplex PCR; TCRdb's copy has only in-frame clones and lacks some. The table has 150,000 to 200,000 clones, roughly nine tenths seen once; the top ten hold around 3.1%. Input material: PBMCs. Receptors were obtained from a woman under 30 in good health and CMV-seropositive.

The V gene is TRBV5-8, the J gene TRBJ2-7; no reliable D call. Germline CDR1 SGHTS, CDR2 YDEGEE. CDR3 length equals 14 residues. The V end was cut by 4 bases, the J end by 0 bases, with 11 bases between. The CDR3 DNA follows: TGTGCCAGCAGCCAGCTTGGAGACTCCTACGAGCAGTACTTC. It codes for CASSQLGDSYEQYF.

The J gene is TRBJ2-1, the V gene TRBV19; TRBD2 agrees at 11 bases. In germline, CDR1 is LNHDA, CDR2 SQIVND (reference sequence). The CDR3 sequence is 16 residues long. The V gene end was trimmed by 7 bases and the J gene end by 7 bases; junction bases not matched to a gene: 12. The DNA for the CDR3 is TGTGCCAGTACCTCACGACTAGCGGGAATGAAGAATGAGCAGTTCTTC. This codes for CASTSRLAGMKNEQFF.

V usage is TRBV7-6 and J usage is TRBJ2-7; 8 bases line up with TRBD2. CDR1 and CDR2 (germline): SGHVS, FNYEAQ. The junction had 8 bases not matched to a gene; V was cut back by 10 bases and J by 0 bases. The CDR3 sequence is 14 residues long. The CDR3 region has the DNA TGTGCCACCTCCCCAGCGGGGGACTCCTACGAGCAGTACTTC. It specifies CATSPAGDSYEQYF.

This chain uses TRBV6-5 with TRBJ2-7; TRBD1 aligns across 9 bases. The CDR3 consists of 14 residues. Germline V lookup: CDR1 MNHEY, CDR2 SVGAGI. With V trimmed by 5 bases and J by 3 bases, 5 bases remained unmatched. The CDR3 sequence: CASSRTGEGYEQYF. The DNA of the CDR3 is TGTGCCAGCAGTAGGACAGGGGAGGGCTACGAGCAGTACTTC.

This clone came up once. The J gene is TRBJ2-7, the V gene TRBV4-3, with D hard to call. Germline V gene data show CDR1 as LGHNA and CDR2 as YSLEER. This CDR3 comprises 14 residues. V was pared by 0 bases and J by 2 bases, with 8 bases between. The CDR3 coding sequence is TGCGCCAGCAGCCAAGAGGCAGGTACCTACGAGCAGTACTTC. It specifies CASSQEAGTYEQYF.

This clone came up once. This rearrangement joins TRBV7-9 to TRBJ2-1; the D gene is possibly TRBD2 (5 bases). V gave up 1 base and J gave up 6 bases, with 10 bases separating them. This CDR3 is 14 amino acids long. Germline V gives CDR1 SEHNR, CDR2 FQNEAQ (reference sequence). This CDR3 reads CASSLVEVGNEQFF. The CDR3 DNA sequence: TGTGCCAGCAGCTTAGTGGAGGTCGGCAATGAGCAGTTCTTC. The complete variable domain, with remaining parts taken from reference TRBV7-9 and TRBJ2-1, reads DTGVSQNPRHKITKRGQNVTFRCDPISEHNRLYWYRQTLGQGPEFLTYFQNEAQLEKSRLLSDRFSAERPKGSFSTLEIQRTEQGDSAMYLCASSLVEVGNEQFFGPGTRLTVL.

The chain couples TRBV7-2 to TRBJ1-4, with 8 bases fitting TRBD1. The length of the CDR3 is 16 residues. The germline V gene encodes CDR1 SGHTA and CDR2 FQGNSA. V was clipped by 4 bases and J by 0 bases; unmatched bases: 4. The CDR3 region is CASSSYRGATNEKLFF. In DNA, the CDR3 is TGTGCCAGCAGCTCCTACAGGGGGGCAACTAATGAAAAACTGTTTTTT.

V gene TRBV27 combines with J gene TRBJ2-7; maybe TRBD2 (6 bases). Germline CDR1 MNHEY, CDR2 SMNVEV (reference sequence). This CDR3 contains 14 residues. V dropped 4 bases and J dropped 1 base, with 11 bases sitting between them. CDR3 nucleotides: TGTGCCAGCAGTTCCGGGACTTCGTCCTACGAGCAGTACTTC. Translated, it gives CASSSGTSSYEQYF.

This clone was counted many times. V gene TRBV4-2 combines with J gene TRBJ2-3, with TRBD2 matching 10 bases. V dropped 5 bases and J dropped 0; count of bases not matched to a gene: 5. The germline V gene has CDR1 LGHNA and CDR2 YNFKEQ. The CDR3 length is 16 residues. Here the CDR3 DNA reads TGTGCCAGCAGCAATGGACTAGCGGCTAGCACAGATACGCAGTATTTT. It translates to CASSNGLAASTDTQYF.

The chain links TRBV4-1 to TRBJ1-2; possible D gene TRBD1, 5 bases. The CDR3 contains 17 residues. The V gene's germline CDR1 is MGHRA and CDR2 YSYEKL. Trimming stripped 1 base from V and 0 bases from J, with 15 bases between. The CDR3 coding sequence is TGCGCCAGCAGCCAAGTGGCAGGGCACGGAGCTAACTATGGCTACACCTTC. Its protein product is CASSQVAGHGANYGYTF.

V and J are TRBV4-3 and TRBJ2-7; possible D gene TRBD1, 6 bases. V was pared by 2 bases and J by 5 bases, with 10 bases between. CDR3 length equals 13 residues. Germline CDR1 LGHNA, CDR2 YSLEER. The CDR3 DNA follows: TGCGCCAGCAGCCAATCACAGGGTAACGAGCAGTACTTC. Encoded protein: CASSQSQGNEQYF.